The clone carrying this T cell receptor (beta chain) was picked up a small number of times. This sample is part of a study of blood T cell repertoires in COVID-19. Original processing methods: Reference gene primer amplification yielded estimated nucleated cell counts. The repertoire was sequenced with immunoSEQ multiplex PCR; TCRdb's copy has only in-frame clones and lacks some. For V, J and clone size, that table is used; D and trimming come from the DNA. This sample has about 87,000 clones; about four fifths occur once, and the top ten carry about 2.1%. This CDR3 is built from 12 residues. Germline lookup yields CDR1 LNHDA and CDR2 SQIVND (reference sequence). Trimming removed 9 bases at V and 7 bases at J, with 13 bases between.

The chain recombines TRBV19 with TRBJ1-5, with TRBD1 as a possible D gene (6 bases). Sequenced: peripheral blood. This TCR was sampled from a woman aged 65 to 85 with acute or convalescent COVID-19. CDR3 amino acids: CASRDKEQPQHF. CDR3 bases: TGTGCCAGCCGGGACAAGGAACAGCCCCAGCATTTT.